This T cell receptor (beta chain) was sequenced during a study of PD-L1 blockade in urothelial cancer. About the study: Every 3 weeks, patients received intravenous atezolizumab 1,200 mg, beginning 2014. There were a median of around 140,000 T cells in blood samples. Once treatment had started, blood was analyzed at 3 weeks (second dose) and again at 6 weeks.

As concerns this clone: No antigen is known for it.

This CDR3 contains 14 residues. Trimming took 5 bases from V and 0 from J; bases not matched to a gene: 4. The germline CDR1 and CDR2 sequences are SGHDT and YYEEEE. Profiled with immunoSEQ multiplex PCR; TCRdb holds only in-frame clones, not every one. The table includes about 51,000 clones, around 87% detected once. Study conclusions and caveats: Improved survival was predicted by pretreatment blood TCR clonality below the median.

The source was PBMCs, collected around atezolizumab (anti-PD-L1) treatment. The chain carries TRBV5-6 and TRBJ1-1; 7 bases align to TRBD1. The source of this sequence is a man aged 60 to 69 with urothelial cancer. In DNA form, the CDR3 reads TGTGCCAGCAGTCTGGACAGGCTGAACACTGAAGCTTTCTTT. The encoded protein is CASSLDRLNTEAFF.